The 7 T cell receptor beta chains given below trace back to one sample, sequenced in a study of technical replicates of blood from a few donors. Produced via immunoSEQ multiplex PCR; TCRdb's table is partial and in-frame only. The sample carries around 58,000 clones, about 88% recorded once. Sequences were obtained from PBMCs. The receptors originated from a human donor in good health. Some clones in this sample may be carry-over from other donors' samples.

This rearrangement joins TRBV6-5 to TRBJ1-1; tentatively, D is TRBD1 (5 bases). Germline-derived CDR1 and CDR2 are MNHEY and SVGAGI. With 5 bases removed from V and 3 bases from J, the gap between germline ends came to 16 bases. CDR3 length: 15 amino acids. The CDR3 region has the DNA TGTGCCAGCAGTCCCCAGTTTGGGGCCCACACTGAAGCTTTCTTT. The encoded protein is CASSPQFGAHTEAFF.

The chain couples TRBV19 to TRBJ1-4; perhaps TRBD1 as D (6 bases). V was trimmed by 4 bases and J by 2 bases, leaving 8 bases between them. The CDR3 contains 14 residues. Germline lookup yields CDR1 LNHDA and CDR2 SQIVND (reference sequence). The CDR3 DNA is TGTGCCAGTAGTACCGGACAGACTAATGAAAAACTGTTTTTT. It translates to CASSTGQTNEKLFF.

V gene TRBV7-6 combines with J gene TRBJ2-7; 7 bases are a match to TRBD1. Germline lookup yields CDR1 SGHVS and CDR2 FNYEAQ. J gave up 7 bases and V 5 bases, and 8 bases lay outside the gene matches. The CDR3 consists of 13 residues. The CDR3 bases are TGTGCCAGCAGCAGGGGGCCTGGGGAGGAGCAGTACTTC. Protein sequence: CASSRGPGEEQYF. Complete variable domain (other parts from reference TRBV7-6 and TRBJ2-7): GAGVSQSPRYKVTKRGQDVALRCDPISGHVSLYWYRQALGQGPEFLTYFNYEAQQDKSGLPNDRFSAERPEGSISTLTIQRTEQRDSAMYRCASSRGPGEEQYFGPGTRLTVT.

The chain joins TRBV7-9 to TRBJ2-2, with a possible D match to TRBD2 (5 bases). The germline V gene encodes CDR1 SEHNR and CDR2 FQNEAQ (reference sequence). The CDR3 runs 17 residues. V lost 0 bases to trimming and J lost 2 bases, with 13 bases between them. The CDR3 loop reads CASSLARVSDNTGELFF. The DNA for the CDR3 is TGTGCCAGCAGCTTAGCGAGGGTTAGCGATAACACCGGGGAGCTGTTTTTT.

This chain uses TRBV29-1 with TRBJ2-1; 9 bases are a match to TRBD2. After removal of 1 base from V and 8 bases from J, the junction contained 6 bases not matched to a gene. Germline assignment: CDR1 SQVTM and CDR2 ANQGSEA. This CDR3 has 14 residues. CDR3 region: CSVEGGGASDEQFF. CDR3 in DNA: TGCAGCGTTGAAGGCGGGGGGGCCTCGGATGAGCAGTTCTTC.

The CDR3 region is CASSVGQGAVGELFF. The DNA of the CDR3 is TGTGCCAGCAGCGTAGGACAGGGGGCCGTCGGGGAGCTGTTTTTT. The V and J genes are TRBV9 and TRBJ2-2; 10 positions agree with TRBD1. The CDR3 has 15 residues. With 0 bases clipped from V and 7 bases from J, the junction kept 3 bases outside the gene matches. Germline CDR1 SGDLS, CDR2 YYNGEE.

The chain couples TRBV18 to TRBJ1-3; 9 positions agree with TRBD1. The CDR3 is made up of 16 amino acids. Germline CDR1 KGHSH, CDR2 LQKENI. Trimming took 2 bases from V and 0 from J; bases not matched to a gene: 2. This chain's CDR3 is CASSPGQGSSGNTIYF. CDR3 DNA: TGTGCCAGCTCACCAGGACAGGGGAGCTCTGGAAACACCATATATTTT.